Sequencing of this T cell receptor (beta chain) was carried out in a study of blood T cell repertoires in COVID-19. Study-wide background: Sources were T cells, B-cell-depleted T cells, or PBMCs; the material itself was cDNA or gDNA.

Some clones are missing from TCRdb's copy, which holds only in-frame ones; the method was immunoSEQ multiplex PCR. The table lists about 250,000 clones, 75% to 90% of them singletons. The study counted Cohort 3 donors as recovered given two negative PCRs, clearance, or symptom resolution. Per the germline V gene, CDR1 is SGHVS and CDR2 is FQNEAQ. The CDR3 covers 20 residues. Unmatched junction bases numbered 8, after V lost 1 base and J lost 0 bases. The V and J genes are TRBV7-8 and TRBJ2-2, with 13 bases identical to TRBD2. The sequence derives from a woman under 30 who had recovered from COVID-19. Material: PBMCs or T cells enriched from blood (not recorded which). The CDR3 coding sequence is TGTGCCAGCAGCTTAGGACTAGCGGGGGGCCCAGACGCGAACACCGGGGAGCTGTTTTTT. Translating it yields CASSLGLAGGPDANTGELFF.